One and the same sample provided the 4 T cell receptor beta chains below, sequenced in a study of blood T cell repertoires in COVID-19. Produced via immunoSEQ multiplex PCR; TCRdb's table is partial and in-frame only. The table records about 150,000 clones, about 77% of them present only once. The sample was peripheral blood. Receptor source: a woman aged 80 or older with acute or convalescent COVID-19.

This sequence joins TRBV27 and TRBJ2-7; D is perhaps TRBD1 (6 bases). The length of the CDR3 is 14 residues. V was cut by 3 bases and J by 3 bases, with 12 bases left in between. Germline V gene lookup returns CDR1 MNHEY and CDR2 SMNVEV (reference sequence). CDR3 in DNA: TGTGCCAGCAGTTTCCAGGGGCCCGACTACGAGCAGTACTTC. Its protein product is CASSFQGPDYEQYF.

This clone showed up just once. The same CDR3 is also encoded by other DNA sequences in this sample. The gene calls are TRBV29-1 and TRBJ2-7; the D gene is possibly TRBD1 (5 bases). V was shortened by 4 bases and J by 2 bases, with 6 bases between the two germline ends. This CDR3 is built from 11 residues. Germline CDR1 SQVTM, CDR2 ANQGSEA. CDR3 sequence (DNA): TGCAGCGTTGCAGGGACCTACGAGCAGTACTTC. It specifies CSVAGTYEQYF.

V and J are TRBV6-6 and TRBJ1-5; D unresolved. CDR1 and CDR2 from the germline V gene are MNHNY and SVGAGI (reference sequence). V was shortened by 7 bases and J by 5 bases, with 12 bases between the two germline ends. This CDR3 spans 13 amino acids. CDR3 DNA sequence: TGTGCCAGCAAAGGAGGACGGGATCAGCCCCAGCATTTT. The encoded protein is CASKGGRDQPQHF.

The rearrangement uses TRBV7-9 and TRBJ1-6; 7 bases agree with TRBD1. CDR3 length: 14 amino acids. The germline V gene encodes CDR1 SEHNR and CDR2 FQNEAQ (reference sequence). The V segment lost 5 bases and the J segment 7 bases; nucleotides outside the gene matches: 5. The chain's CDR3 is CASSAGTANSPLHF. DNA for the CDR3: TGTGCCAGCAGCGCCGGGACAGCCAATTCACCCCTCCACTTT. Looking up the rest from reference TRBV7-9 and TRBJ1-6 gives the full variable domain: DTGVSQNPRHKITKRGQNVTFRCDPISEHNRLYWYRQTLGQGPEFLTYFQNEAQLEKSRLLSDRFSAERPKGSFSTLEIQRTEQGDSAMYLCASSAGTANSPLHFGNGTRLTVT.